These 4 T cell receptor beta chains were all obtained from the same sample, sequenced in a study of shared clonotypes between healthy human individuals. TCRdb's table, derived via immunoSEQ multiplex PCR, lists solely in-frame clones and lacks some. The sample records approximately 590,000 clones, 95% being singletons. CD45RO negativity and positive selection for CCR7 defined naive CD8 cells, a population that excluded terminally differentiated effector memory CD45RA+ cells. Material for sequencing was naive CD8+ T cells sorted from blood. The source is a young woman in good health.

This clone appeared a single time. The chain employs TRBV13 and TRBJ1-1, with unresolved D. This CDR3 region has 14 residues. The germline gives CDR1 PRHDT, CDR2 FYEKMQ (reference sequence). Trimming pared 0 bases from V and 3 bases from J, leaving 8 bases between. CDR3 sequence (DNA): TGTGCCAGCAGCTTAGGACTCCGGGACACTGAAGCTTTCTTT. It specifies CASSLGLRDTEAFF. Variable domain in full (rest from reference TRBV13 and TRBJ1-1): AAGVIQSPRHLIKEKRETATLKCYPIPRHDTVYWYQQGPGQDPQFLISFYEKMQSDKGSIPDRFSAQQFSDYHSELNMSSLELGDSALYFCASSLGLRDTEAFFGQGTRLTVV.

The rearrangement uses TRBV11-2 and TRBJ2-1; 7 nucleotides agree with TRBD1. The CDR3 is 15 amino acids. V lost 1 base to trimming and J lost 5 bases; unmatched junction nucleotides: 5. In germline, CDR1 is SGHAT, CDR2 FQNNGV. The CDR3 DNA follows: TGTGCCAGCAGCTTAGTAGGACAGGCACACAATGAGCAGTTCTTC. It translates to CASSLVGQAHNEQFF.

Regarding this clone: The same CDR3 is also encoded by other DNA sequences in this sample. The V call is TRBV27, the J call TRBJ2-7; no firm D call. This CDR3 region has 11 residues. Germline V gene data show CDR1 as MNHEY and CDR2 as SMNVEV (reference sequence). V gave up 6 bases and J gave up 3 bases, with 6 bases separating them. DNA of the CDR3: TGTGCCAGCAGCCATGGCTACGAGCAGTACTTC. It encodes CASSHGYEQYF.

The gene calls are TRBV7-9 and TRBJ1-2; weak D call: TRBD1 (6 bases). Germline CDR1 is SEHNR and CDR2 is FQNEAQ (reference sequence). Trimming took 4 bases from V and 3 from J, leaving 15 bases between them. The CDR3 runs 15 residues. The CDR3 region has the DNA TGTGCCAGCAGCTCCCACAGGGCCCTGGACTATGGCTACACCTTC. Protein sequence: CASSSHRALDYGYTF.